This T cell receptor beta chain is drawn from a study of T cells after yellow fever vaccination. The study's findings and limits: Reappearance after the booster was seen for most primary-vaccination clones, at around 95% CD4 and 85% to 90% CD8.

5'RACE template switching added a universal primer site and UMIs to TCR cDNA. In TCRdb, the 5' RACE reads were re-called with MiXCR into one record per CDR3 protein. The data contain roughly 310,000 distinct CDR3 sequences, less than 4.5% of them singletons. V was shortened by 2 bases and J by 4 bases, with 6 bases between the two germline ends. The CDR3 is made up of 14 amino acids. Germline CDR1 and CDR2: SEHNR and FQNEAQ (reference sequence). This clonotype was recorded a few times. Its specificity is not known. This specimen was PBMCs, taken on the day of the yellow fever booster vaccination. V gene TRBV7-9 combines with J gene TRBJ1-6; D gene uncertain. The receptor was derived from a man younger than 30 who received the YFV17D yellow fever vaccine. CDR3 sequence reads: CASSLTEYNSPLHF. CDR3 DNA: TGTGCCAGCAGCTTAACAGAATATAATTCACCCCTCCACTTT.